This TCR beta chain was sequenced for a study of beta chain features in type 1 diabetes. Notes on the study in general: It was not settled here whether HLA type affects TCRB rearrangement. Among type 1 diabetes patients, VDJ junctions had fewer insertions and more deletions. High TCR expression in some cells could lead to their over-representation in cDNA sequencing.

Via the markers CD45RO/CCR7/CD25/CD127/CD95/CD27, stem cell-like memory, regulatory, central memory and naive CD4+ cells were sorted. Every isolated RNA sample was fully reverse transcribed, so sequencing captured expressed TCRB transcripts. Repertoires were generated with immunoSEQ multiplex PCR, while TCRdb's copy carries only in-frame clones and drops some. The sample yields about 250,000 clones, 13% to 15% seen once. In the case of this clone: What it binds is not known.

Germline CDR1 SEHNR, CDR2 FQNEAQ (reference sequence). Between the trimmed V and J ends, which lost 6 bases and 4 bases, there was a span of 7 bases. This CDR3 has 12 residues. Sequences were obtained from naive CD4+ T cells from blood. This receptor was identified in a woman in her thirties or forties in good health. This chain links TRBV7-9 with TRBJ1-3, with unresolved D. CDR3 region: CASSNEGNTIYF. CDR3 bases: TGTGCCAGCAGTAACGAGGGAAACACCATATATTTT.